This is a list of T cell receptor beta chains from one sample in a study of PD-1 blockade in classical Hodgkin lymphoma. TCRdb keeps only in-frame clones here, not all; method: immunoSEQ multiplex PCR. The sample shows about 20,000 clones, 80% of them seen only once. The sequenced sample was peripheral blood mononuclear cells (PBMCs), obtained before the fourth cycle of nivolumab. Every receptor here comes from a human donor with classical Hodgkin lymphoma. The CDR3 runs from the conserved cysteine through the conserved F or W. Each record gives: D gene, V gene, clone size, J gene, CDR3 DNA, CDR3 protein. A D gene is named only where the DNA matches it firmly. Rows may omit the clone size; those that give it use once, few, many or a size class.

d_gene: -
v_gene: TRBV6-5
abundance: -
j_gene: TRBJ2-7
CDR3nt: TGTGCCAGCAGTGGGCACAGTCTAAACTCCTACGAGCAGTACTTC
CDR3aa: CASSGHSLNSYEQYF

d_gene: TRBD1
v_gene: TRBV4-2
abundance: -
j_gene: TRBJ1-4
CDR3nt: TGTGCCAGCAGCCCCCGGCGACAGGGCGCAACTAATGAAAAACTGTTTTTT
CDR3aa: CASSPRRQGATNEKLFF

d_gene: -
v_gene: TRBV28
abundance: -
j_gene: TRBJ2-5
CDR3nt: TGTGCCAGCACGGCGGAGGGAGAGACCCAGTACTTC
CDR3aa: CASTAEGETQYF

d_gene: -
v_gene: TRBV6-6
abundance: few
j_gene: TRBJ2-7
CDR3nt: TGTGCCAGCAGTTATTCCTCCTACGAGCAGTACTTC
CDR3aa: CASSYSSYEQYF

d_gene: TRBD1
v_gene: TRBV11-2
abundance: -
j_gene: TRBJ2-4
CDR3nt: TGTGCCAGCAGCTTAGGGACAGGGGAATACATTCAGTACTTC
CDR3aa: CASSLGTGEYIQYF

d_gene: TRBD1
v_gene: TRBV7-9
abundance: -
j_gene: TRBJ2-7
CDR3nt: TGTGCCAGCAGCTTTGGGACAGGAAAGTACGAGCAGTACTTC
CDR3aa: CASSFGTGKYEQYF

d_gene: TRBD2
v_gene: TRBV14
abundance: -
j_gene: TRBJ2-3
CDR3nt: TGTGCCAGCAGCTACTTAGCGGGGTTAAGCACAGATACGCAGTATTTT
CDR3aa: CASSYLAGLSTDTQYF

d_gene: -
v_gene: TRBV4-3
abundance: -
j_gene: TRBJ1-1
CDR3nt: TGCGCCAGCAGCCGGCAGGTGGATTACGCTGAAGCTTTCTTT
CDR3aa: CASSRQVDYAEAFF

d_gene: -
v_gene: TRBV7-9
abundance: once
j_gene: TRBJ1-1
CDR3nt: TGTGCCAGCACCCGTACCCCGAACACTGAAGCTTTCTTT
CDR3aa: CASTRTPNTEAFF

d_gene: TRBD1
v_gene: TRBV6-1
abundance: few
j_gene: TRBJ2-5
CDR3nt: TGTGCCAGCAGTGAAGCGGGGCAGGGGGTGAGAGAGACCCAGTACTTC
CDR3aa: CASSEAGQGVRETQYF

d_gene: -
v_gene: TRBV9
abundance: -
j_gene: TRBJ1-4
CDR3nt: TGTGCCAGCAGCATGAAGAGTAGTTCTAATGAAAAACTGTTTTTT
CDR3aa: CASSMKSSSNEKLFF

d_gene: -
v_gene: TRBV7-2
abundance: -
j_gene: TRBJ1-1
CDR3nt: TGTGCCAGCACCCCGGTGAGTCGTAGGAACACTGAAGCTTTCTTT
CDR3aa: CASTPVSRRNTEAFF

d_gene: -
v_gene: TRBV9
abundance: -
j_gene: TRBJ2-3
CDR3nt: TGTGCCAGCAGCGTCCGGCGGGATTGGACAGATACGCAGTATTTT
CDR3aa: CASSVRRDWTDTQYF

d_gene: -
v_gene: TRBV27
abundance: -
j_gene: TRBJ2-1
CDR3nt: TGTGCCAGCAGTTTCTCTGAAACCCGGAGCTATGAGCAGTTCTTC
CDR3aa: CASSFSETRSYEQFF

d_gene: -
v_gene: TRBV4-1
abundance: -
j_gene: TRBJ1-4
CDR3nt: TGCGCCAGCAGCCGAGGGGAGGTGGATGAAAAACTGTTTTTT
CDR3aa: CASSRGEVDEKLFF

d_gene: -
v_gene: TRBV5-1
abundance: -
j_gene: TRBJ2-5
CDR3nt: TGCGCCAGCAGCTCGGGAGTAGGGGGTAACCAAGAGACCCAGTACTTC
CDR3aa: CASSSGVGGNQETQYF

d_gene: -
v_gene: TRBV9
abundance: -
j_gene: TRBJ2-3
CDR3nt: TGTGCCAGCAGCCCCGACACAGATACGCAGTATTTT
CDR3aa: CASSPDTDTQYF

d_gene: -
v_gene: TRBV19
abundance: -
j_gene: TRBJ1-2
CDR3nt: TGTGCCAGTACTACGGACATCTACTATGGCTACACCTTC
CDR3aa: CASTTDIYYGYTF

d_gene: TRBD1
v_gene: TRBV5-4
abundance: -
j_gene: TRBJ1-5
CDR3nt: TGTGCCAGCAGCTATGGGACAGGGTTTAATCAGCCCCAGCATTTT
CDR3aa: CASSYGTGFNQPQHF

d_gene: TRBD1
v_gene: TRBV4-3
abundance: -
j_gene: TRBJ1-4
CDR3nt: TGCGCCAGCAGCCAGGCGACAGGGTTTAATGAAAAACTGTTTTTT
CDR3aa: CASSQATGFNEKLFF

d_gene: -
v_gene: TRBV6-1
abundance: -
j_gene: TRBJ2-5
CDR3nt: TGTGCCAGCATCGAGGTAGGGGAGACCCAGTACTTC
CDR3aa: CASIEVGETQYF

d_gene: TRBD2
v_gene: TRBV6-1
abundance: -
j_gene: TRBJ2-1
CDR3nt: TGTGCCAGCATCAGCGGGGGGGCCAGCTACAATGAGCAGTTCTTC
CDR3aa: CASISGGASYNEQFF

d_gene: TRBD1
v_gene: TRBV7-9
abundance: large
j_gene: TRBJ2-5
CDR3nt: TGTGCCAGCAGCTTATTCCCCACAGGGGAAGAGACCCAGTACTTC
CDR3aa: CASSLFPTGEETQYF

d_gene: TRBD1
v_gene: TRBV7-9
abundance: -
j_gene: TRBJ2-5
CDR3nt: TGTGCCAGCAGCCCTAGACAGGGGGCAGGAGAGACCCAGTACTTC
CDR3aa: CASSPRQGAGETQYF

d_gene: -
v_gene: TRBV28
abundance: -
j_gene: TRBJ2-1
CDR3nt: TGTGCCAGCAGTTTATTGGGGAATGAGCAGTTCTTC
CDR3aa: CASSLLGNEQFF

d_gene: -
v_gene: TRBV27
abundance: -
j_gene: TRBJ1-2
CDR3nt: TGTGCCAGCAGTTATACAGGGCACTACGATGGCTACACCTTC
CDR3aa: CASSYTGHYDGYTF

d_gene: -
v_gene: TRBV27
abundance: -
j_gene: TRBJ2-3
CDR3nt: TGTGCCAGCAGTTTAGGACTACGCACAGATACGCAGTATTTT
CDR3aa: CASSLGLRTDTQYF

d_gene: -
v_gene: TRBV6-1
abundance: -
j_gene: TRBJ1-4
CDR3nt: TGTGCCAGCAGTGAGCGAGAACTTGCAACTAATGAAAAACTGTTTTTT
CDR3aa: CASSERELATNEKLFF

d_gene: TRBD1
v_gene: TRBV27
abundance: -
j_gene: TRBJ1-5
CDR3nt: TGTGCCAGCAGACGGGGACAGGGGTCGGTTCAGCCCCAGCATTTT
CDR3aa: CASRRGQGSVQPQHF

d_gene: -
v_gene: TRBV6-1
abundance: -
j_gene: TRBJ1-2
CDR3nt: TGTGCCAGCAGTGAAATCTTCCGGGGCTACACCTTC
CDR3aa: CASSEIFRGYTF

d_gene: -
v_gene: TRBV5-1
abundance: once
j_gene: TRBJ1-2
CDR3nt: TGCGCCAGCAGCATTCAGGGCATAGGCTATGGCTACACCTTC
CDR3aa: CASSIQGIGYGYTF

d_gene: -
v_gene: TRBV19
abundance: -
j_gene: TRBJ2-5
CDR3nt: TGTGCCAGTAGCCAACCGTTAAGGGGGTTAGTAGAGACCCAGTACTTC
CDR3aa: CASSQPLRGLVETQYF

d_gene: -
v_gene: TRBV9
abundance: few
j_gene: TRBJ1-1
CDR3nt: TGTGCCAGCAGCGTACCCACGAACACTGAAGCTTTCTTT
CDR3aa: CASSVPTNTEAFF

d_gene: -
v_gene: TRBV5-1
abundance: once
j_gene: TRBJ2-2
CDR3nt: TGCGCCAGCAATCCAGGGGCGAACACCGGGGAGCTGTTTTTT
CDR3aa: CASNPGANTGELFF

d_gene: -
v_gene: TRBV27
abundance: -
j_gene: TRBJ1-1
CDR3nt: TGTGCCAGCAGTTTAGGGGACCCAGCATTTTCTTTCTTT
CDR3aa: CASSLGDPAFSFF

d_gene: -
v_gene: TRBV4-3
abundance: -
j_gene: TRBJ2-2
CDR3nt: TGCGCCAGCAGCCAAGATAGAGCCAACACCGGGGAGCTGTTTTTT
CDR3aa: CASSQDRANTGELFF

d_gene: -
v_gene: TRBV11-2
abundance: medium-sized
j_gene: TRBJ2-6
CDR3nt: TGTGCCAGCAGCCTCTCTGGGGCCAACGTCCTGACTTTC
CDR3aa: CASSLSGANVLTF

d_gene: -
v_gene: TRBV5-1
abundance: once
j_gene: TRBJ2-5
CDR3nt: TGCGCCAGCAGCCCGAACCTCCTAGCGCGACAAGAGACCCAGTACTTC
CDR3aa: CASSPNLLARQETQYF

d_gene: TRBD1
v_gene: TRBV2
abundance: once
j_gene: TRBJ1-6
CDR3nt: TGTGCCAGCAGTCCGACAGGGCCAGCCCTCCACTTT
CDR3aa: CASSPTGPALHF

d_gene: TRBD1
v_gene: TRBV27
abundance: once
j_gene: TRBJ1-2
CDR3nt: TGTGCCAGCAGTCCCCGTCCCGGGACAGGGAACCCTTATGGCTACACCTTC
CDR3aa: CASSPRPGTGNPYGYTF

d_gene: -
v_gene: TRBV27
abundance: few
j_gene: TRBJ2-7
CDR3nt: TGTGCCAGCACCGCTTTGGGCAGCCGATACGAGCAGTACTTC
CDR3aa: CASTALGSRYEQYF

d_gene: -
v_gene: TRBV11-1
abundance: -
j_gene: TRBJ2-2
CDR3nt: TGTGCCAGCAGCTTATACCGAAACACCGGGGAGCTGTTTTTT
CDR3aa: CASSLYRNTGELFF

d_gene: -
v_gene: TRBV28
abundance: -
j_gene: TRBJ1-4
CDR3nt: TGTGCCAGCAGTTACCCCCGGGACGGCGGAACTAATGAAAAACTGTTTTTT
CDR3aa: CASSYPRDGGTNEKLFF

d_gene: TRBD1
v_gene: TRBV5-1
abundance: -
j_gene: TRBJ2-7
CDR3nt: TGCGCCAGCAGAAATTCCGGGACAGGCCTCTACGAGCAGTACTTC
CDR3aa: CASRNSGTGLYEQYF

d_gene: TRBD2
v_gene: TRBV5-4
abundance: -
j_gene: TRBJ2-1
CDR3nt: TGTGCCAGCAGCCCAGGGACTAGCGGCGGGTACAGGGAGCAGTTCTTC
CDR3aa: CASSPGTSGGYREQFF

d_gene: TRBD2
v_gene: TRBV7-9
abundance: -
j_gene: TRBJ2-1
CDR3nt: TGTGCCAGCAGCTTAGAGGGACTAGGTTTTGATGAGCAGTTCTTC
CDR3aa: CASSLEGLGFDEQFF

d_gene: TRBD1
v_gene: TRBV9
abundance: -
j_gene: TRBJ2-5
CDR3nt: TGTGCCAGCAGCACTATGGGACAGGGAGGGGAGACCCAGTACTTC
CDR3aa: CASSTMGQGGETQYF

d_gene: -
v_gene: TRBV15
abundance: -
j_gene: TRBJ1-3
CDR3nt: TGTGCCACCAGCAGAGAAGGGCGCCCTGGAAACACCATATATTTT
CDR3aa: CATSREGRPGNTIYF

d_gene: -
v_gene: TRBV20-1
abundance: -
j_gene: TRBJ2-1
CDR3nt: TGCAGTGCGCGCGACCTAGCGCAGTTCTTC
CDR3aa: CSARDLAQFF

d_gene: TRBD1
v_gene: TRBV5-1
abundance: -
j_gene: TRBJ1-2
CDR3nt: TGCGCCAGCAGGTCCTCAGGGGGTGGCTACACCTTC
CDR3aa: CASRSSGGGYTF

d_gene: TRBD1
v_gene: TRBV4-1
abundance: -
j_gene: TRBJ1-2
CDR3nt: TGCGCCAGCAGCCAAGTTGGGAAGACAGGGGATGGCTACACCTTC
CDR3aa: CASSQVGKTGDGYTF